This TCR beta chain was captured by sequencing in a study of shared clonotypes between healthy human individuals (dated by TCRdb to the early 2020s). About the full investigation: The cohort comprised a couple of women and a few men aged 18 to 49 years. Per donor, leukapheresis produced somewhere between about 0.9 and 9.5 billion PBMCs. Per donor, three plates each were used for CD4 naive and CD4 memory, two for CD8 naive, and one for CD8 memory. To increase sequencing depth and limit assay-specific biases, TCR repertoire library preparation and sequencing were carried out by different laboratories using diverse techniques. To estimate repertoire size and how much clonotypes are shared between individuals, the study performed deep sequencing of blood TCR repertoires from about 5 healthy adults. Beyond this particular receptor, the publication reports: Pairwise subsampling led to the expectation that sequencing depth would affect the degree of clonotype sharing among donors. Larger estimated clonotype richness was generally found for naive subsets than for memory subsets. Compared with non-shared clonotypes, the clonotypes found in all four sorted-subset donors had higher generation probabilities. Sampling was restricted to blood, and TCR repertoires in tissue are likely to differ from TCR repertoires in blood. Because the study included a small number of donors, the genetic and exposure-history diversity represented was limited. Across a handful of donors, roughly 5.4% of naive CD4, roughly 3.8% of naive CD8, roughly 2.2% of memory CD4, and approximately 0.4% of memory CD8 clonotypes were shared. Rarefaction of sorted-subset datasets indicated incomplete sequencing despite the large sequencing depth.

TCR CDR3 regions were amplified from genomic DNA by multiplex PCR using the deep immunoSEQ assay. Genomic DNA extracted from each cell subset was distributed evenly over all wells of several immunoSEQ 96-well plates, and each plate served as one replicate. Each replicate PCR for sorted subsets received around 0.2 ug genomic DNA, equal to about 30,000 T cell genomes. The purified libraries were quantified using a Qubit 3.0 fluorometer, sized with a Bioanalyzer 2100, and then quantified again using the KAPA Library Quantification kit. Each immunoSEQ 96-well plate was sequenced on its own single-read 150-cycle Illumina NextSeq 550 flow cell. In the paper's pipeline: Because the immunoSEQ output held only junctional sequences and lacked quality scores, the filtering could not match the filtering applied to full-length reads. To assign V/J genes and CDR3, sequences were annotated against IMGT germline references using PyIR, a Python wrapper for IgBLAST v1.9. Reads were removed for weak V/J assignments (E-value above 1e-6), missing CDR3, stop codons, out-of-frame junctions, or ambiguous translated residues. V3J clonotypes were defined as sequences sharing an identical inferred V gene, J gene, and CDR3 amino acid sequence. The percentage overlap between two repertoires was calculated by dividing the number of shared unique clonotypes by the size of the smaller repertoire. Richness of each repertoire was evaluated using RTK rarefaction, the Chao1 estimator, and Recon v2.1 estimates of unobserved clonotypes. Generation probabilities for all TCRbeta clonotypes obtained by the gDNA method from a handful of donors were computed using OLGA. The clones in this table, taken by TCRdb from immuneACCESS, are in-frame only. Not every clone is retained; where verified, under half of the shortfall comes from an unresolved V gene, and the cause of the rest is unknown. The V and J calls and clone size were taken over from that table, and D and trimming were inferred from the DNA. Across this sample there are around 600,000 clones, with approximately 95% seen only once. Approximately 0.11% of the sample rests with the top ten.

Worth noting for this clone: Its target antigen remains unknown. Nothing much larger sits one base from this clone, and base qualities are not available.

CD8 naive samples were obtained by positive selection for CCR7 among CD45RO-negative cells, yielding a CD45RA+CCR7+ population from which TemRA cells were excluded. The donors were healthy, HIV-negative adults who had no recently reported acute infections or vaccinations. Every donor was a Caucasian adult living in Nashville, Tennessee, USA. Blood was obtained by leukapheresis, after which PBMCs were separated by Ficoll-Histopaque density gradient centrifugation and cryopreserved in liquid nitrogen vapor phase. Analytical flow cytometry was used to check the purity and quantity of each magnetically sorted T cell population. Genomic DNA was isolated from every sorted fraction and measured by UV absorbance on a Nanodrop 2000c. The sequence came from a woman in her 30s in good health. Sequenced sample: naive CD8+ T cells sorted from blood. Interpreted using the paper, the cell subset or site label stands for: CD45RA+CCR7+.

The DNA sequence is TGTGCCAGCCAATCCCCCCCTAGCGGGAATATCCACGAGCAGTACTTC. This encodes CASQSPPSGNIHEQYF. The chain employs TRBV28 and TRBJ2-7; the central 9 bases match TRBD2. From its cysteine to its phenylalanine, the CDR3 spans 16 amino acids. Only the CDR3 part of the read is kept: 48 bases, read in frame from the first base. CDR1 and CDR2 (MDHEN, SYDVKM) derive from the germline V gene. Trimmed from V: 8 bases; trimmed from J: 5 bases; junction bases lacking a gene match: 16.